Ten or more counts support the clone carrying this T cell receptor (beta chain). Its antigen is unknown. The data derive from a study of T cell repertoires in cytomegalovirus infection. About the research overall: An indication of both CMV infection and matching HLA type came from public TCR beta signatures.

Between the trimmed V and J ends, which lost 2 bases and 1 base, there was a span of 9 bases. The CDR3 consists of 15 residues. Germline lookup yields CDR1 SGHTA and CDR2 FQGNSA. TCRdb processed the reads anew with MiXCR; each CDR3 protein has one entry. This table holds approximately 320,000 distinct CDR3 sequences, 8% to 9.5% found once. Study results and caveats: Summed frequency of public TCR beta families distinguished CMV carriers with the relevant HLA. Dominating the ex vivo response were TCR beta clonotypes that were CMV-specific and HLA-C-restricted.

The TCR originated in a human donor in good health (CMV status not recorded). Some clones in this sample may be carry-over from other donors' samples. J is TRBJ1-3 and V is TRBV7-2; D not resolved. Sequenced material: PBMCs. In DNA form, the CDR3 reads TGTGCCAGCAGCTTATACACTCAATCTGGAAACACCATATATTTT. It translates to CASSLYTQSGNTIYF.